The 15 T cell receptor beta chains below were found in one sample sequenced in a study of response to subunit inactivated influenza vaccine. TCRdb passed the RT-PCR reads through MiXCR, listing each CDR3 protein once. The sample lists about 520,000 distinct CDR3 sequences, 25% occurring once. Sequenced material: CD4+ T cells sorted from PBMCs, taken 5 days after vaccination. All receptors derive from a man in his fifties who received an inactivated influenza vaccine.

The CDR3 DNA follows: TGTGCCAGTGGACAGACCATATACGAGCAGTACTTC. It specifies CASGQTIYEQYF. The rearrangement links TRBV6-2 or TRBV6-3 to TRBJ2-7, with a tentative D call TRBD1 (6 bases). V lost 9 bases and J lost 4, with 13 bases in between. CDR1 is MNHEY, CDR2 SVGEGT, per germline. The CDR3 is made up of 12 amino acids.

The chain recombines TRBV10-3 with TRBJ2-3; 7 nucleotides agree with TRBD1. V shed 6 bases, J shed 0 bases, and the junction held 9 bases outside the gene matches. This CDR3 has 16 residues. From germline, CDR1 is ENHRY and CDR2 SYGVKD. The CDR3 spells CAISVLPGQSTDTQYF. In nucleotides, the CDR3 is TGTGCCATCAGCGTACTCCCGGGACAGAGCACAGATACGCAGTATTTT.

The CDR3 bases are TGTGCCAGCAGCTACCAGACAGGGGAAGAGACCCAGTACTTC. Its translation: CASSYQTGEETQYF. This chain connects TRBV7-2 to TRBJ2-5, with TRBD1 identical over 8 bases. The CDR3 totals 14 residues. CDR1 is SGHTA, CDR2 FQGNSA, per germline. The V and J ends lost 4 bases and 3 bases, in that order; junction bases with no gene match: 4.

The J gene is TRBJ2-5, the V gene TRBV24-1; TRBD1 might be the D (6 bases). The germline V gene encodes CDR1 KGHDR and CDR2 SFDVKD. CDR3 length equals 16 residues. V dropped 1 base and J dropped 3 bases, with 14 bases sitting between them. The CDR3 here is CATSDFLDSTKETQYF. The CDR3 DNA reads TGTGCCACCAGTGATTTTTTGGACAGCACTAAAGAGACCCAGTACTTC.

The sample holds a few counts of this clonotype. The chain uses TRBV20-1 and TRBJ2-1, with TRBD2 identical over 8 bases. V lost 0 bases, J lost 3 bases, and 7 bases stayed unmatched. Germline CDR1 reads DFQATT; CDR2 reads SNEGSKA (reference sequence). The CDR3 is 16 amino acids. CDR3 region: CSARDLGGRYYNEQFF. CDR3 nucleotide sequence: TGCAGTGCTAGAGATCTTGGCGGGAGGTACTACAATGAGCAGTTCTTC.

The gene calls are TRBV20-1 and TRBJ2-6, with D unclear. Germline lookup yields CDR1 DFQATT and CDR2 SNEGSKA (reference sequence). V gave up 4 bases and J gave up 0 bases, with 7 bases separating them. The CDR3 sequence is 14 residues long. The CDR3 is CSATFFSGANVLTF. DNA for the CDR3: TGCAGTGCTACCTTTTTCTCTGGGGCCAACGTCCTGACTTTC.

DNA for the CDR3: TGTGCCAGCTCACCACCGACAGCAACTAATGAAAAACTGTTTTTT. Residues: CASSPPTATNEKLFF. J is TRBJ1-4 and V is TRBV18; D may be TRBD1 (5 bases). The CDR3 has 15 residues. CDR1 is KGHSH and CDR2 is LQKENI in the germline V gene. Trimming shortened V by 0 bases and J by 0 bases, and 5 bases separated the two germline ends.

This clonotype occurred many times. The J gene is TRBJ1-2, the V gene TRBV14, with D uncertain. V was trimmed by 0 bases and J by 8 bases, leaving 7 bases between them. The CDR3 contains 12 residues. The germline CDR1 and CDR2 sequences are SGHDN and FVKESK. CDR3 bases: TGTGCCAGCAGCCAAGACGGACGAGGCTACACCTTC. Translation: CASSQDGRGYTF.

This clonotype turned up a few times. CDR3 region: CASSLSWGAVSYEQYF. The CDR3 DNA reads TGTGCCAGCAGCCTTAGCTGGGGGGCCGTATCCTACGAGCAGTACTTC. This sequence joins TRBV13 and TRBJ2-7; perhaps D is TRBD1 or TRBD2 (6 bases each). Between the trimmed V and J ends, which lost 5 bases and 1 base, there was a span of 18 bases. The CDR3 length is 16 residues. Per germline, CDR1 PRHDT and CDR2 FYEKMQ (reference sequence).

Only a few counts were recorded for this clonotype. The V and J genes are TRBV9 and TRBJ2-3, with 7 bases that match TRBD1. The CDR3 is made up of 15 amino acids. The germline gives CDR1 SGDLS, CDR2 YYNGEE. The V and J ends lost 1 base and 2 bases, in that order; junction bases with no gene match: 4. This CDR3 reads CASSVTGVFTDTQYF. CDR3 nucleotide sequence: TGTGCCAGCAGCGTAACAGGGGTCTTCACAGATACGCAGTATTTT. Based on the CDR3 plus reference TRBV9 and TRBJ2-3, the full variable domain is DSGVTQTPKHLITATGQRVTLRCSPRSGDLSVYWYQQSLDQGLQFLIQYYNGEERAKGNILERFSAQQFPDLHSELNLSSLELGDSALYFCASSVTGVFTDTQYFGPGTRLTVL.

The table lists this clonotype with a few counts. The chain couples TRBV12-3 or TRBV12-4 to TRBJ2-6; D uncertain. V was trimmed by 2 bases and J by 4 bases, leaving 9 bases between them. This CDR3 is 15 amino acids long. CDR3 residues: CASSLHSSGANVLTF. The CDR3 DNA follows: TGTGCCAGCAGTTTACACTCCTCAGGGGCCAACGTCCTGACTTTC.

The chain has TRBV20-1 and TRBJ2-3, with TRBD2 identical over 8 bases. The CDR3 loop spans 14 amino acids. Per germline, CDR1 DFQATT and CDR2 SNEGSKA (reference sequence). V lost 4 bases and J lost 5; bases outside the gene matches: 8. Written as DNA, the CDR3 is TGCAGTGCTATACGCGGGGGGCGCGGAGATACGCAGTATTTT. It yields the protein CSAIRGGRGDTQYF.

This clonotype showed up many times. The chain couples TRBV20-1 to TRBJ2-3; D call uncertain. The germline CDR1 and CDR2 sequences are DFQATT and SNEGSKA (reference sequence). V was pared by 3 bases and J by 1 base, with 11 bases between. This CDR3 has 14 residues. The CDR3 here is CSARFSIGTDTQYF. The CDR3 nucleotides read TGCAGTGCTAGGTTTAGCATTGGCACAGATACGCAGTATTTT.

The V and J genes are TRBV3-1 and TRBJ2-5, with a possible D match to TRBD2 (6 bases). The length of the CDR3 is 16 residues. The V gene lost 2 bases and the J gene lost 0 bases, with 13 bases spanning the gap. Germline V gene sequence: CDR1 LGHDT, CDR2 YNNKEL (reference sequence). The CDR3 bases are TGTGCCAGCAGCCAAACGGGACTGGCGTACCAAGAGACCCAGTACTTC. Its protein is CASSQTGLAYQETQYF.

This clonotype was seen a handful of times. The chain uses TRBV12-3 or TRBV12-4 and TRBJ2-7; 13 nucleotides align to TRBD2. The V and J ends lost 4 bases and 3 bases, in that order; junction bases with no gene match: 6. There are 16 residues in the CDR3. CDR3 region: CASSSRLAGGIYEQYF. CDR3 DNA sequence: TGTGCCAGCAGTTCTCGACTAGCGGGGGGTATCTACGAGCAGTACTTC.